Following are 19 T cell receptor beta chains from one sample sequenced in a study of CXCR3-negative and CXCR3-positive naive CD8 T cells. Study-wide results and caveats: For CXCR3-positive naive cells, TRB CDR3s were more hydrophobic than those of CXCR3-negative naive cells.

Via 5' RACE with UMI labels, TRB cDNA libraries were prepared. Reanalyzing the 5' RACE reads, TCRdb keeps one entry per CDR3 protein, without DNA. The table gives 6,000 to 7,000 distinct CDR3 sequences; the top ten clones make up approximately 1.3% of it. These receptors have no known antigen. The sequenced material came from naive CXCR3+ CD8+ T cells from blood. Subset defined: CD45RO-CCR7+CD27+CD95- naive CD8+ T cells expressing CXCR3 (TNR3+). These TCRs come from a human donor in good health. Some clones in this sample may be carry-over from other donors' samples.

Measured by frequency, this clonotype is medium-sized (0.01 to 0.1%). The chain links TRBV5-1 to TRBJ2-1; TCRdb's D gene call, TRBD1, goes unchecked for lack of DNA. This CDR3 has 13 amino acids. CDR1 and CDR2 from the germline V gene are SGHRS and YFSETQ. The chain's CDR3 is CASSPDSYNEQFF. The entire variable domain, with the rest obtained from reference TRBV5-1 and TRBJ2-1, is as follows: KAGVTQTPRYLIKTRGQQVTLSCSPISGHRSVSWYQQTPGQGLQFLFEYFSETQRNKGNFPGRFSGRQFSNSRSEMNVSTLELGDSALYLCASSPDSYNEQFFGPGTRLTVL.

The CDR3 reads CASGLQGGMGTEAFF. The V call is TRBV12-5, the J call TRBJ1-1. The V gene's germline CDR1 is LGHNT and CDR2 FRNRAP. This CDR3 has 15 amino acids.

According to its frequency, this clonotype is medium-sized (0.01 to 0.1%). This chain joins TRBV5-1 and TRBJ2-7; TCRdb lists TRBD1, though no DNA is available to test this call. Germline CDR1 reads SGHRS; CDR2 reads YFSETQ. The CDR3 sequence is 15 residues long. CDR3 loop: CASSSRDRGSYEQYF. The full variable domain, with the rest looked up from reference TRBV5-1 and TRBJ2-7, is KAGVTQTPRYLIKTRGQQVTLSCSPISGHRSVSWYQQTPGQGLQFLFEYFSETQRNKGNFPGRFSGRQFSNSRSEMNVSTLELGDSALYLCASSSRDRGSYEQYFGPGTRLTVT.

This clonotype registers medium-sized (0.01 to 0.1%) by frequency. The rearrangement links TRBV12-3 or TRBV12-4 to TRBJ2-1; TCRdb proposes TRBD2, but this gene call is untestable without DNA. This CDR3 comprises 15 residues. The CDR3 protein is CASSRTSGAYNEQFF.

This clonotype is identified as medium-sized from frequency. V and J are TRBV29-1 and TRBJ2-3; TCRdb's D gene call, TRBD2, goes unchecked for lack of DNA. The germline V gene has CDR1 SQVTM and CDR2 ANQGSEA. This CDR3 has 15 residues. The CDR3: CSVDRLALDTDTQYF.

Considering frequency, this clonotype is medium-sized. The chain recombines TRBV18 with TRBJ2-3; TCRdb picks TRBD1, but there is no DNA to check that call. This CDR3 comprises 14 residues. The germline gives CDR1 KGHSH, CDR2 LQKENI. The CDR3 is CASSPDGIADTQYF.

V and J are TRBV12-3 or TRBV12-4 and TRBJ2-3; TCRdb's assignment of TRBD2 cannot be checked, as there is no DNA. The CDR3 covers 16 residues. The CDR3 region is CASSLGAGGQTDTQYF.

Its frequency marks this clonotype as medium-sized. The chain employs TRBV12-3 or TRBV12-4 and TRBJ1-1; TCRdb outputs TRBD1, but without DNA this stays unchecked. The CDR3 totals 13 residues. The CDR3 is CASSPGQGNEAFF.

The chain has TRBV6-6 and TRBJ2-3; TCRdb's D call of TRBD2 is untestable without DNA. CDR3 size: 18 residues. Germline V gene sequence: CDR1 MNHNY, CDR2 SVGAGI (reference sequence). CDR3 amino acids: CASRWSLTMPSGTDTQYF.

This chain links TRBV28 with TRBJ2-7; TCRdb proposes TRBD2, but this gene call is untestable without DNA. The germline V gene encodes CDR1 MDHEN and CDR2 SYDVKM. The CDR3 sequence is 15 residues long. The CDR3 sequence is CASFGVAGSSYEQYF.

Here the CDR3 reads CASSPSNEQYF. The chain is built from TRBV7-9 and TRBJ2-7. Germline V gives CDR1 SEHNR, CDR2 FQNEAQ (reference sequence). The CDR3 runs 11 residues.

Its frequency marks this clonotype as medium-sized. The chain links TRBV20-1 to TRBJ2-1; the TCRdb D gene call, TRBD2, has no DNA to confirm it. CDR1 is DFQATT and CDR2 is SNEGSKA in the germline V gene (reference sequence). The CDR3 runs to 14 residues. This CDR3 is CSATGLAGMHEQFF.

CDR3 sequence reads: CASSHSNQPQHF. This chain connects TRBV12-3 or TRBV12-4 to TRBJ1-5. The CDR3 runs to 12 residues.

By frequency, this clonotype registers medium-sized (0.01 to 0.1%). The chain has TRBV5-5 and TRBJ2-1. The germline V gene encodes CDR1 SGHKS and CDR2 YYEKEE (reference sequence). This CDR3 is built from 12 residues. CDR3: CASSLADNEQFF.

The CDR3 here is CASRTPRDFTDTQYF. V and J are TRBV6-2 or TRBV6-3 and TRBJ2-3; TCRdb's D gene call, TRBD1, goes unchecked for lack of DNA. Per the germline V gene, CDR1 is MNHEY and CDR2 is SVGEGT. This CDR3 contains 15 residues.

This clonotype is deemed medium-sized by its frequency. CDR3: CASSLGLAGGMEEQYF. The rearrangement joins TRBV7-6 to TRBJ2-7; TCRdb selects TRBD2, and the lack of DNA leaves this call unchecked. Germline lookup yields CDR1 SGHVS and CDR2 FNYEAQ. This CDR3 is 16 amino acids long. Full variable domain (missing parts from reference TRBV7-6 and TRBJ2-7): GAGVSQSPRYKVTKRGQDVALRCDPISGHVSLYWYRQALGQGPEFLTYFNYEAQQDKSGLPNDRFSAERPEGSISTLTIQRTEQRDSAMYRCASSLGLAGGMEEQYFGPGTRLTVT.

The CDR3 spells CASSPRGPADTQYF. The chain carries TRBV25-1 and TRBJ2-3; TCRdb outputs TRBD1, but without DNA this stays unchecked. Per the germline V gene, CDR1 is MGHDK and CDR2 is SYGVNS. There are 14 residues in the CDR3.

This clonotype is classed as medium-sized (0.01 to 0.1%) by frequency. The V gene is TRBV3-1, the J gene TRBJ2-5; the D call of TRBD2 rests on TCRdb alone, since no DNA is present to check it. The germline V gene encodes CDR1 LGHDT and CDR2 YNNKEL (reference sequence). The CDR3 runs to 17 residues. CDR3 sequence reads: CASSQEVAAVPGSAQYF.

This sequence joins TRBV4-1 and TRBJ1-5; lacking DNA, the TRBD1 call made by TCRdb goes unchecked. Germline CDR1 reads MGHRA; CDR2 reads YSYEKL. The CDR3 has 13 residues. The CDR3 is CASSQDGTQPQHF.